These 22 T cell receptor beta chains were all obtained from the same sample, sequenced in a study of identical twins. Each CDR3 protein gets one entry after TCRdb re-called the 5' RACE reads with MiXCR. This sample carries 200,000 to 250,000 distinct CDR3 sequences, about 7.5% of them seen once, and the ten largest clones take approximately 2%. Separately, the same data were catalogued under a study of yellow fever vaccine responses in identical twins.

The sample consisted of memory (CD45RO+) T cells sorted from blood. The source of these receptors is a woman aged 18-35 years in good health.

DNA for the CDR3: TGTGCCAGCAGCTTGAGGGGCGGACCTAGCACAGATACGCAGTATTTT. Residues: CASSLRGGPSTDTQYF. The genes are TRBV7-9 and TRBJ2-3; D could derive from TRBD1 or TRBD2 (5 bases each). Germline V gives CDR1 SEHNR, CDR2 FQNEAQ (reference sequence). This CDR3 region has 16 residues. Trimming pared 3 bases from V and 0 bases from J, leaving 13 bases between.

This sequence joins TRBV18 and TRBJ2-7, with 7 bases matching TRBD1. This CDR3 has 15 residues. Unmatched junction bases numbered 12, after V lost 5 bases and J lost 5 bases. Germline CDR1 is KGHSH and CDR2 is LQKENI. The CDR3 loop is CASSDDRVPNHEQYF. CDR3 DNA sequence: TGTGCCAGCTCAGATGACAGGGTACCTAACCACGAGCAGTACTTC.

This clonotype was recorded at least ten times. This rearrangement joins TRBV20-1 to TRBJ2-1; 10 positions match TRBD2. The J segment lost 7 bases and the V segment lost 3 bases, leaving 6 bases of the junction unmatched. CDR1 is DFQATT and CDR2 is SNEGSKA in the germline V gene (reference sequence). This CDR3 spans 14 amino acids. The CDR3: CSASRAGGLNEQFF. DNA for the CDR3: TGCAGTGCTAGTAGAGCGGGGGGGCTGAATGAGCAGTTCTTC.

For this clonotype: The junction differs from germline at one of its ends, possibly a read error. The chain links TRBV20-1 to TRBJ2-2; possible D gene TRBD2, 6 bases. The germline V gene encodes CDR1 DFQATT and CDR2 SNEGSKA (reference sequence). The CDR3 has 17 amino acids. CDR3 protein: CCARRDLGRRNTGELFF. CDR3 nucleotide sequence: TGCTGTGCTAGACGGGACTTGGGACGTAGGAACACCGGGGAGCTGTTTTTT.

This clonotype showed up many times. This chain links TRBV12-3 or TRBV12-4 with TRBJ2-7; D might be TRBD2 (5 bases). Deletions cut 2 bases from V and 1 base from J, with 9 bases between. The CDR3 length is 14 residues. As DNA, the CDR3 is TGTGCCAGCAGTTTAACGGACTTTTCCTACGAGCAGTACTTC. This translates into CASSLTDFSYEQYF.

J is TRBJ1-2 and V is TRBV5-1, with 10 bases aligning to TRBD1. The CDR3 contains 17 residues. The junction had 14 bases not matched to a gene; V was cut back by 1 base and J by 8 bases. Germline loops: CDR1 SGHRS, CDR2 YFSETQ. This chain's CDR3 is CASSLTPGQGNVKGYTF. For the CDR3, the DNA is TGCGCCAGCAGCTTGACACCGGGACAGGGGAATGTTAAAGGCTACACCTTC.

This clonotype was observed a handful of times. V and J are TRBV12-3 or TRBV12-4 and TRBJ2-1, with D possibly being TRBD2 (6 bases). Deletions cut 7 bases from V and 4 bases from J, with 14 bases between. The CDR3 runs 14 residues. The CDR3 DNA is TGTGCCAGCACCAGGACTACGTTATACAATGAGCAGTTCTTC. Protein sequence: CASTRTTLYNEQFF.

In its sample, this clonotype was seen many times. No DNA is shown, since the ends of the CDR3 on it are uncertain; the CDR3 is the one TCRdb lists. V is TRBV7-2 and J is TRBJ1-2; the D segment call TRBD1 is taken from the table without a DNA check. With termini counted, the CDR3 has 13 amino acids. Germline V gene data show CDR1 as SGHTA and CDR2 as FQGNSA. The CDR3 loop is CASSSGFFGSYTF.

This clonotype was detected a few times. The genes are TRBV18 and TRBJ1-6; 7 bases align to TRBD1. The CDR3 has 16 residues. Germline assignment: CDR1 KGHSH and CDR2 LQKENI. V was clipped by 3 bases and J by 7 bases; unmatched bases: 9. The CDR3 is CASSPSGQRENSPLHF. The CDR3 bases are TGTGCCAGCTCACCTTCGGGACAGAGGGAAAATTCACCCCTCCACTTT.

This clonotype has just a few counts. The CDR3 here is CASSFYLGSTDTQYF. CDR3 nucleotide sequence: TGTGCCAGCAGTTTCTATTTGGGGAGCACAGATACGCAGTATTTT. V gene TRBV28 combines with J gene TRBJ2-3; D gene ambiguous. The germline V gene encodes CDR1 MDHEN and CDR2 SYDVKM. Trimming took off 3 bases at V and 0 bases at J, with 10 bases between the two ends. This CDR3 region has 15 residues.

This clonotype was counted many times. The CDR3 DNA is TGCAGCGTTGAGATAGCAAACTACGAGCAGTACTTC. Translation gives CSVEIANYEQYF. This chain connects TRBV29-1 to TRBJ2-7; D is unclear. The germline CDR1 and CDR2 sequences are SQVTM and ANQGSEA. The CDR3 loop spans 12 amino acids. V lost 3 bases to trimming and J lost 3 bases, with 9 bases between them.

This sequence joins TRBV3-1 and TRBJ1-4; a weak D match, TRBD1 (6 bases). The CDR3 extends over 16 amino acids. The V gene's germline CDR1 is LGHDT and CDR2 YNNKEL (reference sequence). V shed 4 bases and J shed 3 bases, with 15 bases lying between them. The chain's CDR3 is CASSPYGTKANEKLFF. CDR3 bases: TGTGCCAGCAGCCCATATGGGACAAAAGCTAATGAAAAACTGTTTTTT.

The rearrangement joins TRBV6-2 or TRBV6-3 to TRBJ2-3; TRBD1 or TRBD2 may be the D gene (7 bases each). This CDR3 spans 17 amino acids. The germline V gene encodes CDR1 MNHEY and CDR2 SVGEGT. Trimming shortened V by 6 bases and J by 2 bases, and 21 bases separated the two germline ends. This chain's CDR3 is CASRPTGQAGDTDTQYF. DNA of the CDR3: TGTGCCAGCAGACCCACTGGACAGGCGGGAGACACAGATACGCAGTATTTT.

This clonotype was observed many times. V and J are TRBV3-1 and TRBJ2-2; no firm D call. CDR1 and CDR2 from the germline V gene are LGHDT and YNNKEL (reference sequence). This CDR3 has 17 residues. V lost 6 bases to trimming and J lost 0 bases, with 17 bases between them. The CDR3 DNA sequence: TGTGCCAGCAGTTCCCCCTCCTTCCGGGCGAACACCGGGGAGCTGTTTTTT. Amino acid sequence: CASSSPSFRANTGELFF.

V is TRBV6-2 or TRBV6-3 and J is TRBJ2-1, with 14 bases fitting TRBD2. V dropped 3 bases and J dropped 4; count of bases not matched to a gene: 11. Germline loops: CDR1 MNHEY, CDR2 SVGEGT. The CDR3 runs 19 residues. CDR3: CASSYGAETSGRDYNEQFF. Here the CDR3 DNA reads TGTGCCAGCAGTTATGGTGCCGAGACTAGCGGGAGGGATTACAATGAGCAGTTCTTC.

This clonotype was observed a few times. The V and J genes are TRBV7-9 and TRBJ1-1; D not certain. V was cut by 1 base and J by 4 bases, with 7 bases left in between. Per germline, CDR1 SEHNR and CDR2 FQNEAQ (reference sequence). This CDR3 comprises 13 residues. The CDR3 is CASSLEQVTEAFF. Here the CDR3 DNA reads TGTGCCAGCAGCTTAGAGCAAGTCACTGAAGCTTTCTTT.

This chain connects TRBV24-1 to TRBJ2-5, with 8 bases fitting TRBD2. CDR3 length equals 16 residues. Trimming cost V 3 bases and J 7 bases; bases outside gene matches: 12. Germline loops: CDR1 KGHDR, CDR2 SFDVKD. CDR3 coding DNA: TGTGCCACCAGTGATCCGCTAGCGGGCCTTCGGGGGACCCAGTACTTC. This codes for CATSDPLAGLRGTQYF.

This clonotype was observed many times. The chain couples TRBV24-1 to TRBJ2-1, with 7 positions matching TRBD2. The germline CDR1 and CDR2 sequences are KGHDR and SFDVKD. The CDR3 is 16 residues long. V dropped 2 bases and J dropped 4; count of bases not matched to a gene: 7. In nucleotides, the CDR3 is TGTGCCACCAGTGATTCGCTCAGCGGGGAGTACAATGAGCAGTTCTTC. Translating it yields CATSDSLSGEYNEQFF.

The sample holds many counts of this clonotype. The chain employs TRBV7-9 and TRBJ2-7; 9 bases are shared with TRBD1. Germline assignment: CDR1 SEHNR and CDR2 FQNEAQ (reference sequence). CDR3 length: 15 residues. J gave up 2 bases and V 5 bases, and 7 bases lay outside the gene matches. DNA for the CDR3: TGTGCCAGCAGCCGTCCTGGGACAGGGACCTACGAGCAGTACTTC. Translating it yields CASSRPGTGTYEQYF.

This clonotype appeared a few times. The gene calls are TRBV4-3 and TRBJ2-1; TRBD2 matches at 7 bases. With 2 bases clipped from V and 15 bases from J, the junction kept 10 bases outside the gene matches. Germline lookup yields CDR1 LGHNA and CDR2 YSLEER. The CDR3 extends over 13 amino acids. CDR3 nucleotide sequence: TGCGCCAGCAGCCAATACGAGGGGACTAAGGCGTTCTTC. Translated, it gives CASSQYEGTKAFF.

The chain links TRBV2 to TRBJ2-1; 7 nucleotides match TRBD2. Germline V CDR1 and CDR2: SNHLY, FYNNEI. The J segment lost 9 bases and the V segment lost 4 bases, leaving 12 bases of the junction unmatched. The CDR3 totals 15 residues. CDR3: CASSAGGGAAGEQFF. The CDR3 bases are TGTGCCAGCAGTGCGGGGGGTGGGGCGGCGGGTGAGCAGTTCTTC.

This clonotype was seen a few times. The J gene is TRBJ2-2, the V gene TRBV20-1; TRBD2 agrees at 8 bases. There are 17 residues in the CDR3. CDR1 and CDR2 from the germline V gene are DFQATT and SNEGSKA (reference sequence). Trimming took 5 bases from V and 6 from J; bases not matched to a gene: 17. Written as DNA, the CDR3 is TGCAGTGCTCCCCGCCCTAGGGCGGGAGGTTTGGCCGGGGAGCTGTTTTTT. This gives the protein CSAPRPRAGGLAGELFF.